This TCR beta chain stems from a study of shared clonotypes between healthy human individuals. The study's findings and limits: Compared with memory subsets, naive subsets generally had larger estimated richness.

Regarding this clone: What it binds is unknown.

Splitting of each subset's genomic DNA was done evenly across several immunoSEQ plates. Authors' analysis steps: ImmunoSEQ output lacked quality scores and full-length reads, limiting matched filtering. Libraries were prepared by immunoSEQ multiplex PCR; TCRdb keeps only in-frame clonotypes and omits some of them. That table is the source of V, J and clone size, and D and trimming were worked out from the DNA. Of roughly 640,000 clones in the sample, under 80% were seen once. The receptor's source is a woman under 40 in good health. Sample: memory CD4+ T cells sorted from blood. Subset noted: CD45RA-negative fraction.

The CDR3 sequence is CASNSGGNTEAFF. CDR3 DNA: TGTGCCAGCAATTCCGGGGGGAACACTGAAGCTTTCTTT. The rearrangement joins TRBV6-5 to TRBJ1-1, with D possibly matching TRBD1 (5 bases). Germline V CDR1 and CDR2: MNHEY, SVGAGI. V lost 7 bases and J 1 base, leaving 10 bases between the germline ends. The CDR3 covers 13 residues.